This T cell receptor beta chain stems from a study of cytomegalovirus exposure and HLA in healthy donors. Overall study findings and caveats: The classifier reportedly diagnosed cytomegalovirus status with high sensitivity and specificity.

Profiling relied on immunoSEQ multiplex PCR, and the TCRdb table lists in-frame clones only, not all of them. The sample contains under 250,000 clones, around nine tenths of which appear only once. CDR1 is MNHNY, CDR2 SVGAGI, per germline (reference sequence). The germline V and J ends were trimmed by 6 bases and 5 bases, with 11 bases remaining between them. CDR3 length: 13 residues. A remark on this clone: The antigen remains unidentified. Other DNA sequences in this sample translate to the same CDR3.

The chain uses TRBV6-6 and TRBJ1-5, with D possibly being TRBD1 (6 bases). The specimen sequenced was PBMCs. The receptor was derived from a young man in good health and CMV-seronegative. Here the CDR3 DNA reads TGTGCCAGCAGCCTGACAGGTGATCAGCCCCAGCATTTT. Protein sequence: CASSLTGDQPQHF.